This is a list of T cell receptor beta chains from one sample in a study of pediatric ulcerative colitis. Profiling relied on immunoSEQ multiplex PCR, and the TCRdb table lists in-frame clones only, not all of them. The repertoire holds roughly 60,000 clones, over 80% seen once, with around 1.5% in the top ten. The sample comprised blood. The origin of the receptors is a boy aged 10-17 years who was a control in a study of pediatric ulcerative colitis. The CDR3 runs from the conserved cysteine through the conserved F or W. Each record gives: clone size, J gene, D gene, V gene, CDR3 protein, CDR3 DNA. D genes are given only for firm matches. Size values are once, few and many counts, or a class for expanded clones, and some rows have none.

-	TRBJ2-5	TRBD1	TRBV10-1	CASSESLTGVETQYF	TGCGCCAGCAGTGAGTCGTTGACAGGGGTAGAGACCCAGTACTTC
-	TRBJ2-7	-	TRBV19	CASSIVAGTGEQYF	TGTGCCAGTAGTATAGTGGCAGGGACCGGCGAGCAGTACTTC
-	TRBJ1-2	-	TRBV19	CASKRTEQYYGYTF	TGTGCCAGTAAAAGGACAGAACAGTACTATGGCTACACCTTC
once	TRBJ2-1	TRBD2	TRBV7-2	CASSLASGGVDEQFF	TGTGCCAGCAGCTTAGCTAGCGGGGGGGTGGATGAGCAGTTCTTC
-	TRBJ2-5	-	TRBV19	CASSPGRQETQYF	TGTGCCAGTAGCCCCGGGAGACAAGAGACCCAGTACTTC
-	TRBJ2-7	-	TRBV6-6	CASSPNRVYEQYF	TGTGCCAGCAGTCCCAATCGGGTCTACGAGCAGTACTTC
-	TRBJ1-1	-	TRBV11-3	CASSPSTWEGKNTEAFF	TGTGCCAGCAGCCCCTCCACCTGGGAGGGTAAGAACACTGAAGCTTTCTTT
-	TRBJ2-7	TRBD2	TRBV11-3	CASSPSGTSYEQYF	TGTGCCAGCAGCCCTAGCGGGACGTCCTACGAGCAGTACTTC
once	TRBJ1-1	TRBD1	TRBV2	CASRPLPGQLMNTEAFF	TGTGCCAGCAGACCTCTACCGGGACAGCTAATGAACACTGAAGCTTTCTTT
-	TRBJ2-6	-	TRBV25-1	CASSTAGSGANVLTF	TGTGCCAGCAGTACAGCGGGCTCTGGGGCCAACGTCCTGACTTTC
once	TRBJ1-6	-	TRBV5-6	CASRWGQSNSPLHF	TGTGCCAGCCGGTGGGGCCAGAGCAATTCACCCCTCCACTTT
-	TRBJ2-5	TRBD1	TRBV29-1	CSGTGQGVETQYF	TGCAGCGGTACCGGACAGGGAGTGGAGACCCAGTACTTC
-	TRBJ1-1	-	TRBV2	CASSVGQRRLNTEAFF	TGTGCCAGCAGTGTCGGACAGAGAAGGCTGAACACTGAAGCTTTCTTT
-	TRBJ2-2	TRBD1	TRBV15	CATSRDHRGDGELFF	TGTGCCACCAGCAGAGATCACAGGGGCGACGGGGAGCTGTTTTTT
-	TRBJ2-1	-	TRBV4-2	CASSAPENEQFF	TGTGCCAGCAGCGCCCCGGAGAATGAGCAGTTCTTC
-	TRBJ2-1	TRBD1	TRBV7-3	CASSPGQGVNEQFF	TGTGCCAGCAGCCCGGGACAGGGAGTGAATGAGCAGTTCTTC
few	TRBJ1-1	-	TRBV19	CASSFYGQNTEAFF	TGTGCCAGTAGTTTTTACGGACAGAACACTGAAGCTTTCTTT
-	TRBJ1-6	-	TRBV19	CASSMEQGWNSPLHF	TGTGCCAGTAGTATGGAACAGGGTTGGAATTCACCCCTCCACTTT
-	TRBJ1-2	TRBD1	TRBV7-9	CASSEDRQGFSDGYTF	TGTGCCAGCAGCGAAGACCGACAGGGGTTTTCGGATGGCTACACCTTC
-	TRBJ2-1	TRBD2	TRBV11-3	CASSRSGNNNEQFF	TGTGCCAGCAGCCGTAGCGGGAACAACAATGAGCAGTTCTTC
-	TRBJ1-3	TRBD1	TRBV18	CASSPPGKGTGSSGNTIYF	TGTGCCAGCTCACCACCGGGGAAGGGGACAGGGAGCTCTGGAAACACCATATATTTT
-	TRBJ2-5	-	TRBV14	CASSQDLVRETQYF	TGTGCCAGCAGCCAAGATCTTGTTCGGGAGACCCAGTACTTC
-	TRBJ2-7	-	TRBV5-1	CASSLVLYRSQASSYEQYF	TGCGCCAGCAGCTTGGTCTTATATCGGTCACAGGCTTCCTCCTACGAGCAGTACTTC
-	TRBJ2-2	TRBD2	TRBV9	CASSVHGSGGFGELFF	TGTGCCAGCAGCGTCCATGGTAGCGGGGGTTTCGGGGAGCTGTTTTTT
-	TRBJ1-1	TRBD1	TRBV7-3	CASSLGQGAGTEAFF	TGTGCCAGCAGCTTGGGACAGGGGGCGGGGACTGAAGCTTTCTTT
-	TRBJ2-3	TRBD2	TRBV5-4	CASSLRLAGGPRTDTQYF	TGTGCCAGCAGCTTGCGACTAGCGGGGGGGCCGAGGACAGATACGCAGTATTTT
-	TRBJ2-7	-	TRBV28	CASRGQTPHF	TGTGCCAGCAGGGGTCAAACCCCCCATTTC
few	TRBJ1-1	-	TRBV29-1	CSARQTEAFF	TGCAGCGCCAGACAGACTGAAGCTTTCTTT
-	TRBJ2-3	-	TRBV6-5	CASSYSGGELTDTQYF	TGTGCCAGCAGTTACTCAGGCGGGGAGCTCACAGATACGCAGTATTTT
-	TRBJ2-7	-	TRBV5-4	CASSQGGAAYEQYF	TGTGCCAGCAGCCAGGGGGGTGCAGCCTACGAGCAGTACTTC
-	TRBJ2-3	-	TRBV15	CATSRDLADTQYF	TGTGCCACCAGCAGAGATTTGGCAGATACGCAGTATTTT
-	TRBJ2-5	-	TRBV2	CARGPGETQYF	TGTGCCAGAGGGCCCGGCGAGACCCAGTACTTC
-	TRBJ2-7	-	TRBV7-2	CASSLYYEQYF	TGTGCCAGCAGCCTCTATTACGAGCAGTACTTC
-	TRBJ2-3	-	TRBV9	CASSADLATTDTQYF	TGTGCCAGCAGCGCCGATCTAGCGACCACAGATACGCAGTATTTT
-	TRBJ2-1	TRBD1	TRBV19	CASIPPGGNEQFF	TGTGCCAGTATCCCACCAGGGGGCAATGAGCAGTTCTTC
-	TRBJ2-4	-	TRBV11-2	CASSSVRGARAKNIQYF	TGTGCCAGCAGCTCCGTAAGGGGCGCGAGAGCCAAAAACATTCAGTACTTC
-	TRBJ2-3	TRBD2	TRBV6-4	CASSDSVAGTDTQYF	TGTGCCAGCAGTGACTCGGTAGCGGGGACAGATACGCAGTATTTT
-	TRBJ2-3	-	TRBV27	CASSLWSYSITDTQYF	TGTGCCAGCAGTTTATGGAGTTACTCTATCACAGATACGCAGTATTTT
-	TRBJ2-3	TRBD2	TRBV6-5	CASSYRGVNTQYF	TGTGCCAGCAGTTACCGGGGGGTGAATACGCAGTATTTT
few	TRBJ2-7	TRBD2	TRBV4-1	CASSQRLAGSHYEQYF	TGCGCCAGCAGCCAAAGACTAGCGGGTTCCCACTACGAGCAGTACTTC
few	TRBJ1-2	TRBD1	TRBV28	CASRGQPTNYGYTF	TGTGCCAGCAGGGGACAGCCAACTAACTATGGCTACACCTTC
-	TRBJ2-7	-	TRBV5-8	CASSWWEKTYEEQYF	TGTGCCAGCAGCTGGTGGGAGAAGACCTACGAGGAGCAGTACTTC
-	TRBJ2-5	TRBD2	TRBV5-1	CASSFPAGAGETQYF	TGCGCCAGCAGCTTCCCAGCGGGAGCTGGAGAGACCCAGTACTTC
once	TRBJ2-1	TRBD2	TRBV9	CASSVARRSGNYNEQFF	TGTGCCAGCAGCGTAGCTCGTAGGAGCGGGAACTACAATGAGCAGTTCTTC
-	TRBJ1-4	-	TRBV4-1	CASSQVGRGEKLFF	TGCGCCAGCAGCCAAGTAGGGAGAGGCGAAAAACTGTTTTTT
-	TRBJ2-2	TRBD1	TRBV27	CASSLGTGKLNTGELFF	TGTGCCAGCAGTTTAGGGACAGGGAAACTAAACACCGGGGAGCTGTTTTTT
-	TRBJ1-5	-	TRBV19	CASSIDVMYYQPQHF	TGTGCCAGTAGTATAGATGTGATGTACTATCAGCCCCAGCATTTT
-	TRBJ2-3	-	TRBV11-2	CASSYTGENTDTQYF	TGTGCCAGCAGCTACACAGGAGAGAACACAGATACGCAGTATTTT
-	TRBJ1-4	-	TRBV7-9	CASSLENYEKLFF	TGTGCCAGCAGCTTAGAGAATTATGAAAAACTGTTTTTT
-	TRBJ2-2	-	TRBV10-3	CAISESRETLLNTGELFF	TGTGCCATCAGTGAGTCTCGGGAGACCTTGTTGAACACCGGGGAGCTGTTTTTT
-	TRBJ2-1	TRBD2	TRBV7-2	CASSLGLWAGDGVDNEQFF	TGTGCCAGCAGCTTAGGATTGTGGGCGGGAGACGGGGTTGACAATGAGCAGTTCTTC
-	TRBJ1-1	-	TRBV28	CASSSPDRNTEAFF	TGTGCCAGCAGTTCACCGGACAGAAACACTGAAGCTTTCTTT
few	TRBJ1-2	TRBD1	TRBV5-1	CASSLSGQDIYGYTF	TGCGCCAGCAGCTTATCGGGACAGGATATCTATGGCTACACCTTC